These 11 T cell receptor beta chains were sequenced from one sample in a study of blood T cell repertoires in COVID-19. Measured with immunoSEQ multiplex PCR; TCRdb has only the in-frame clones, and not every one. The table includes some 24,000 clones, approximately 86% detected once. Sequencing was performed on peripheral blood. The source is a man aged 50-59 years with active COVID-19.

The rearrangement uses TRBV5-4 and TRBJ2-3; 10 nucleotides match TRBD1. Germline V gives CDR1 SGHNT, CDR2 YYREEE (reference sequence). The CDR3 has 18 residues. The V segment lost 2 bases and the J segment 0 bases; nucleotides outside the gene matches: 9. The CDR3 is CASSFPKPGQGSTDTQYF. CDR3 sequence (DNA): TGTGCCAGCAGCTTTCCGAAACCGGGACAGGGGAGCACAGATACGCAGTATTTT.

The CDR3 DNA sequence: TGTGCCAGCAGTAGTATCTACACAGATACGCAGTATTTT. Translated: CASSSIYTDTQYF. The chain couples TRBV6-2 or TRBV6-3 to TRBJ2-3; no definite D call. The ends were cut back, 5 bases at V and 2 bases at J, with 8 bases in the middle. CDR1 is MNHEY and CDR2 is SVGEGT in the germline V gene. This CDR3 has 13 residues.

This rearrangement joins TRBV19 to TRBJ2-7, with TRBD1 identical over 8 bases. Looked up from germline, CDR1 is LNHDA and CDR2 is SQIVND (reference sequence). This CDR3 comprises 15 residues. Trimming cost V 1 base and J 3 bases; bases outside gene matches: 5. The CDR3 reads CASSIAGQGHYEQYF. CDR3 in DNA: TGTGCCAGTAGTATAGCCGGACAGGGCCACTACGAGCAGTACTTC. The full variable domain, rest sourced from reference TRBV19 and TRBJ2-7, is DGGITQSPKYLFRKEGQNVTLSCEQNLNHDAMYWYRQDPGQGLRLIYYSQIVNDFQKGDIAEGYSVSREKKESFPLTVTSAQKNPTAFYLCASSIAGQGHYEQYFGPGTRLTVT.

To note about this clone: The germline gene is not matched at one end of the junction; a read error may be the cause. This chain links TRBV5-4 with TRBJ2-1; D unclear. Germline V gene lookup returns CDR1 SGHNT and CDR2 YYREEE (reference sequence). The length of the CDR3 is 14 residues. The CDR3 DNA reads as TGTGCCAGCACCTTGGGTGTTACCTACAATGAGCAGTTCTTC. Its protein is CASTLGVTYNEQFF.

V and J are TRBV9 and TRBJ1-5; 11 bases match TRBD1. Trimming cost V 0 bases and J 5 bases; bases outside gene matches: 1. This CDR3 is 15 amino acids long. Germline CDR1 SGDLS, CDR2 YYNGEE. Written as DNA, the CDR3 is TGTGCCAGCAGCGTAGGGACAGGGGGCGATCAGCCCCAGCATTTT. Its protein is CASSVGTGGDQPQHF.

V usage is TRBV28 and J usage is TRBJ1-2; D uncertain. The CDR3 is 16 amino acids. Germline V lookup: CDR1 MDHEN, CDR2 SYDVKM. The ends were cut back, 3 bases at V and 8 bases at J, with 22 bases in the middle. The DNA for the CDR3 is TGTGCCAGCAGTTTGGGGTGGTCGGGAGTAGGGAAGGGCTACACCTTC. Protein product: CASSLGWSGVGKGYTF.

J is TRBJ2-2 and V is TRBV5-1; D is possibly TRBD1 (5 bases). The germline V and J ends were trimmed by 3 bases and 1 base, with 10 bases remaining between them. The CDR3 totals 15 residues. Germline V gene data show CDR1 as SGHRS and CDR2 as YFSETQ. The CDR3 DNA is TGCGCCAGCAGCTCCTTCAGGGTGAACACCGGGGAGCTGTTTTTT. Translation gives CASSSFRVNTGELFF.

This clone was detected a few times. The gene calls are TRBV4-2 and TRBJ2-7; 9 bases are shared with TRBD2. The CDR3 covers 16 residues. J was trimmed by 3 bases and V by 4 bases; bases with no gene match: 10. Germline V gene lookup returns CDR1 LGHNA and CDR2 YNFKEQ. The CDR3 region is CASSRDAAGGYYEQYF. The CDR3 DNA sequence: TGTGCCAGCAGCCGAGATGCAGCGGGAGGCTACTACGAGCAGTACTTC.

This chain joins TRBV6-5 and TRBJ1-4, with 10 bases that match TRBD1. Germline CDR1 MNHEY, CDR2 SVGAGI. The CDR3 contains 14 residues. Losses at the gene ends were 6 bases for V and 8 bases for J; bases not matched to a gene: 6. The CDR3 DNA sequence: TGTGCCAGCAGGGTGACAGGGGGCGCGGAAAAACTGTTTTTT. This sequence encodes CASRVTGGAEKLFF.

This rearrangement joins TRBV7-9 to TRBJ2-7; tentative D call: TRBD1 (6 bases). There are 18 residues in the CDR3. Germline V lookup: CDR1 SEHNR, CDR2 FQNEAQ (reference sequence). The V gene lost 1 base and the J gene lost 1 base, with 20 bases spanning the gap. CDR3 sequence (DNA): TGTGCCAGCAGCTTAGTTCTATTCGGGACAAATCCTTCCTACGAGCAGTACTTC. It yields the protein CASSLVLFGTNPSYEQYF.

This clone appeared once. The genes are TRBV9 and TRBJ2-5; 11 bases agree with TRBD2. The ends lost 4 bases at V and 4 bases at J; junction bases unmatched: 9. In germline, CDR1 is SGDLS, CDR2 YYNGEE. The CDR3 totals 16 residues. The CDR3 coding sequence is TGTGCCAGCAGCTCGTCCGGGACTAGCGGTTTAGAGACCCAGTACTTC. Amino acids: CASSSSGTSGLETQYF. The variable domain in full, with the rest retrieved from reference TRBV9 and TRBJ2-5, is DSGVTQTPKHLITATGQRVTLRCSPRSGDLSVYWYQQSLDQGLQFLIQYYNGEERAKGNILERFSAQQFPDLHSELNLSSLELGDSALYFCASSSSGTSGLETQYFGPGTRLLVL.